This T cell receptor beta chain was sequenced for a study of long-term antiretroviral therapy in people with HIV. Study findings and constraints: Comparison with controls showed narrower CDR3 length ranges in HIV repertoires.

Investigators performed immunoSEQ version v3.0 at survey level. TCRdb's table, derived via immunoSEQ multiplex PCR, lists solely in-frame clones and lacks some. The table lists about 25,000 clones, 80% to 90% of them singletons, with around 15% in the top ten. The sample holds one count of this clone. The antigen is not known. This CDR3 region has 13 residues. Germline V gene data show CDR1 as ENHRY and CDR2 as SYGVKD. The V and J ends lost 0 bases and 9 bases respectively, with 11 bases between them. The receptor was isolated from a man aged 45-60 years with HIV. Sequenced material: unsorted PBMCs, taken 1.2 years after starting antiretroviral therapy. This chain links TRBV10-3 with TRBJ1-1; no clear D. The CDR3 DNA sequence: TGTGCCATCAGTGAGTCGTGGAACAGCCAAGCTTTCTTT. Translating gives CAISESWNSQAFF.